Below are 5 T cell receptor beta chains sequenced from a single sample in a study of CD8+CD57+ T cells in acquired aplastic anemia. CDR3 and TCR beta VDJ profiling relied on genomic DNA as the template. TCRdb redid the calling of the reads with MiXCR, one entry per CDR3 protein. The sample consists of approximately 190,000 distinct CDR3 sequences, under 70% of them appearing once. The sequenced material came from sorted CD4+, CD8+, or CD8+CD57+ T cells (not recorded which) from PBMCs. The receptors were sampled from a human donor with severe aplastic anemia or a healthy control (not recorded which).

The rearrangement links TRBV29-1 to TRBJ2-1, with D perhaps matching TRBD2 (5 bases). The germline CDR1 and CDR2 sequences are SQVTM and ANQGSEA. Trimming shortened V by 4 bases and J by 8 bases, and 15 bases separated the two germline ends. The CDR3 sequence is 13 residues long. The CDR3 DNA is TGCAGCGTTGCGTTCGGACTCAAGGATGAGCAGTTCTTC. Amino acids: CSVAFGLKDEQFF.

The rearrangement joins TRBV19 to TRBJ2-7; TRBD1 agrees at 9 bases. The V gene end was trimmed by 3 bases and the J gene end by 3 bases; junction bases not matched to a gene: 6. Germline V lookup: CDR1 LNHDA, CDR2 SQIVND (reference sequence). The CDR3 loop spans 15 amino acids. The CDR3 here is CASSILGQGNYEQYF. The CDR3 DNA follows: TGTGCCAGTAGTATCCTGGGACAGGGAAACTACGAGCAGTACTTC.

The V call is TRBV2, the J call TRBJ1-5, with a weak D call TRBD1 (6 bases). V was shortened by 5 bases and J by 5 bases, with 22 bases between the two germline ends. CDR1 SNHLY and CDR2 FYNNEI come from the germline V gene. The CDR3 has 17 amino acids. CDR3 region: CASSLYSGTGGYQPQHF. In DNA form, the CDR3 reads TGTGCCAGCAGTTTATATTCCGGGACGGGGGGCTATCAGCCCCAGCATTTT.

This clonotype was observed at least ten times. The rearrangement joins TRBV13 to TRBJ2-7, with a possible D match to TRBD2 (5 bases). V lost 6 bases, J lost 0 bases, and 12 bases lay in between. CDR3 size: 14 residues. Germline V CDR1 and CDR2: PRHDT, FYEKMQ (reference sequence). In DNA, the CDR3 is TGTGCCAGCAGGGACTCCGACAACTCCTACGAGCAGTACTTC. Translation gives CASRDSDNSYEQYF.

On this clonotype itself: The junction departs from germline at one end; a sequencing error may be responsible. The CDR3 nucleotides read TGTGTCAGCAGCGTAGGGACAGGCTACAATGAGCAGTTCTTC. It is translated as CVSSVGTGYNEQFF. This sequence joins TRBV9 and TRBJ2-1, with 8 bases aligning to TRBD1. Germline V gives CDR1 SGDLS, CDR2 YYNGEE. The length of the CDR3 is 14 residues.